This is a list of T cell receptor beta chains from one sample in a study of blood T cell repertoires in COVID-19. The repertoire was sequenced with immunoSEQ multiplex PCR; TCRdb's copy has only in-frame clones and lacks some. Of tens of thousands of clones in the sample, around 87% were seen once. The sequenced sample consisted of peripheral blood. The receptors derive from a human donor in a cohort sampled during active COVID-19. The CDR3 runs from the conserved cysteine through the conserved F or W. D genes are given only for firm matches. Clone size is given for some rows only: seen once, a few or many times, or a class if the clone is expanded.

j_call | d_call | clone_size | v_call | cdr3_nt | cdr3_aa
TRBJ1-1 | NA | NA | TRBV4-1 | TGCGCCAGCAGCAAAGGCGGGCAGGGAGGCGGGACTGAAGCTTTCTTT | CASSKGGQGGGTEAFF
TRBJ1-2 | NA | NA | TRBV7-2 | TGTGCCAGCAGCATAACCGGGTCTAAGACAGAAGGCTACACCTTC | CASSITGSKTEGYTF
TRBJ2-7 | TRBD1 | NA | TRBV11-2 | TGTGCCAGCAGCCCGACAGGGAACGAGCAGTACTTC | CASSPTGNEQYF
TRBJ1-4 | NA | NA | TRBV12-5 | TGTGCTAGTGGGCGGACACCAACTAATGAAAAACTGTTTTTT | CASGRTPTNEKLFF
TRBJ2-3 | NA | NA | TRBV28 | TGTGCCAGCAGTATACCCGGGACTCAGTATTTT | CASSIPGTQYF
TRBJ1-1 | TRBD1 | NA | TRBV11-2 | TGTGCCAGCACTCGGCAGGGGGCTTCTGAAGCTTTCTTT | CASTRQGASEAFF
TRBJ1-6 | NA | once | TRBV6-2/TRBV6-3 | TGTGCCAGCAGTTACTTTACGAAGACAGCCGATAATTCACCCCTCCACTTT | CASSYFTKTADNSPLHF
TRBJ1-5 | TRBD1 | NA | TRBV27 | TGTGCCAGCAGTTTAGGGGACAGGGGCAATCAGCCCCAGCATTTT | CASSLGDRGNQPQHF
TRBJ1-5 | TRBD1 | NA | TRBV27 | TGTGCCAGCAGTCTCTCCGACAGGGGAAATCAGCCCCAGCATTTT | CASSLSDRGNQPQHF
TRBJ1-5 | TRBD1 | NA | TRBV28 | TGTGCCAGCAGTACAAACCGGGACAGGGTAAATCAGCCCCAGCATTTT | CASSTNRDRVNQPQHF
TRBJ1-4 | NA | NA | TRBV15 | TGTGCCACCAGCGAGGGAAACCGAGGTGAAAAACTGTTTTTT | CATSEGNRGEKLFF
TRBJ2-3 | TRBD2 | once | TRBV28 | TGTGCCAATCGGGGGGGCCGGACAGATACGCAGTATTTT | CANRGGRTDTQYF
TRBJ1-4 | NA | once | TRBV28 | TGTGCCAGCGGAATATTTGTTGGAGAGGAAAAACTGTTTTTT | CASGIFVGEEKLFF
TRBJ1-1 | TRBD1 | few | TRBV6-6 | TGTGCCAGCAGTTACTTAAGACAGGGGGAAGCTTTCTTT | CASSYLRQGEAFF
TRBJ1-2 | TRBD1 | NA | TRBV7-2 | TGTGCCAGCAGCGTCCGGCCTGCCGGGACAGTGACTCTCTATGGCTACACCTTC | CASSVRPAGTVTLYGYTF
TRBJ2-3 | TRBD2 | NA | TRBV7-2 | TGTGCCAGCAGTCGCAACCGGGGGGACCGAAGCACAGATACGCAGTATTTT | CASSRNRGDRSTDTQYF
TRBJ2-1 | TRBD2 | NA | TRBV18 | TGTGCCAGCTCACCTTTGGGACTAGCGGGGGGGGCTGAGCAGTTCTTC | CASSPLGLAGGAEQFF
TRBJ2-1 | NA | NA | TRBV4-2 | TGTGCCAGCAGCGGTCAGCGAGGGAACCCCTACAATGAGCAGTTCTTC | CASSGQRGNPYNEQFF
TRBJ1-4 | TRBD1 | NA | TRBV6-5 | TGTGCCAGCAGTTACTCGATATCACAGGGGGCCGGAAAACTGTTTTTT | CASSYSISQGAGKLFF
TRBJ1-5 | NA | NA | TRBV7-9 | TGTGCCAGCAGCTTAGGGGAACAGGGAAACGATCAGCCCCAGCATTTT | CASSLGEQGNDQPQHF
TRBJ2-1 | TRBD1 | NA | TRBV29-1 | TGCAGCGTTGAGACACAGGGGTTGAGGGAGCAGTTCTTC | CSVETQGLREQFF
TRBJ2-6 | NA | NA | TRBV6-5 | TGTGCCAGCACCCCAGGGTCTGGGGCCAACGTCCTGACTTTC | CASTPGSGANVLTF
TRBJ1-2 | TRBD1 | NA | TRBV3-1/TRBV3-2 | TGTGCCAGCAGCCAAGATCCGGGACAGCGAAGCTATGGCTACACCTTC | CASSQDPGQRSYGYTF
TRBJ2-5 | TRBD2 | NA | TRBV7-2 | TGTGCCAGCAGCTTTTTAACTACGACTAGCGGGGGAGCAGACTTC | CASSFLTTTSGGADF
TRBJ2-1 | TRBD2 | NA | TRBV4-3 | TGCGCCAGCAGCCACGAACTAGCGGGGGGGGTTAATGAGCAGTTCTTC | CASSHELAGGVNEQFF
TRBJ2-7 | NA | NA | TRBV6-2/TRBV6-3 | TGTGCCAGCAGTTATGACAGTTACGAGCAGTACTTC | CASSYDSYEQYF
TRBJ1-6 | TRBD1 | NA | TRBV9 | TGTGCCAGCAGCGTAGGGGGACAGTTTAATTCACCCCTCCACTTT | CASSVGGQFNSPLHF
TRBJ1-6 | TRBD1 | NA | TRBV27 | TGTGCCAGCAGTTTGTCACAGGGGAATAATTCACCCCTCCACTTT | CASSLSQGNNSPLHF
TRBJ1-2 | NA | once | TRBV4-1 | TGCGCCAGCAGCCAAGAAAGTCGGGGGTTAGGCTACACCTTC | CASSQESRGLGYTF
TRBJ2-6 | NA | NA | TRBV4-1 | TGCGCCAGCAGCCAAAAGGGAGGAGGCTCTGGGGCCAACGTCCTGACTTTC | CASSQKGGGSGANVLTF
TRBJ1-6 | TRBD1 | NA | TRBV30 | TGTGCCGGAAGCGCCGGGACAGGGTATTCACCCCTCCACTTT | CAGSAGTGYSPLHF
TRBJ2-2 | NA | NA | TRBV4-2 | TGTGCCAGCAGCCGCGACCGCATAGGGGCCGGAACCGGGGAGCTGTTTTTT | CASSRDRIGAGTGELFF
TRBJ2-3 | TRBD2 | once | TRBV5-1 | TGCGCCAGCAGTGAGCGGGGGACAGATACGCAGTATTTT | CASSERGTDTQYF
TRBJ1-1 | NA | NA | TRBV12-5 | TGTGCTAGTGGCCTGGACAGCCACACTGAAGCTTTCTTT | CASGLDSHTEAFF
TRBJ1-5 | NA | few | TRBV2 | TGTGCCAGCAGTGATTGGGCCAGCAATCAGCCCCAGCATTTT | CASSDWASNQPQHF
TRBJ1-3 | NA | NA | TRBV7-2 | TGTGCCAGCAGCTTAGACAGGGCTGGAAACACCATATATTTT | CASSLDRAGNTIYF
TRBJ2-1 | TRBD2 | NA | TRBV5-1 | TGCGCCAGCAGCTTCCGACTAGCTAGGGGCTCCTACAATGAGCAGTTCTTC | CASSFRLARGSYNEQFF
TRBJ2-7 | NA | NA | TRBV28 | TGTGCCAGCACCTTGGACACCCCCTACGAGCAGTACTTC | CASTLDTPYEQYF
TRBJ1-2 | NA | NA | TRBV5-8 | TGTGCCAGCAGCCCAGACAGAAACTATGGCTACACCTTC | CASSPDRNYGYTF
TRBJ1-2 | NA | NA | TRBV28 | TGTGCCAGCATCTCGGGGGGTACCTATGGCTACACCTTC | CASISGGTYGYTF
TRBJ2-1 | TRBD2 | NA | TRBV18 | TGTGCCAGCTCACCTGGACTAGCGGGGTTGAATGAGCAGTTCTTC | CASSPGLAGLNEQFF
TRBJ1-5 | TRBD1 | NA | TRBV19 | TGTGCCAGTACCCTAGGGGGCGCCGGCAATCAGCCCCAGCATTTT | CASTLGGAGNQPQHF
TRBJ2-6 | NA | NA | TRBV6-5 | TGTGCCAGCAGTTTCCAGCGCTCTGGGGCCAACGTCCTGACTTTC | CASSFQRSGANVLTF
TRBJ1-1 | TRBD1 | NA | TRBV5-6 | TGTGCCAGCAGCCTCCTAGGACAGGGGAACACTGAAGCTTTCTTT | CASSLLGQGNTEAFF
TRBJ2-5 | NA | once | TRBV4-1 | TGCGCCAGCAGCCAAGAAAAAAGCGACCCCATGACCCAGTACTTC | CASSQEKSDPMTQYF
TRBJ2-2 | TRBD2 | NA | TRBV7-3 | TGTGCCAGCAGCTTAAGCGGGGGGACCGGGGAGCTGTTTTTT | CASSLSGGTGELFF
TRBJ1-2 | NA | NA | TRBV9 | TGTGCCAGCAGCGTAGGAAGACAGACGCTAAACTATGGCTACACCTTC | CASSVGRQTLNYGYTF
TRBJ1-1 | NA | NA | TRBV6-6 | TGTGCCAGCAGTTACGGTGGGCTCGTAGGCACTGAAGCTTTCTTT | CASSYGGLVGTEAFF
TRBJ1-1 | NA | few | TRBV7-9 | TGTGCCAGCAGCTTAGCGGGGCCTATGAACACTGAAGCTTTCTTT | CASSLAGPMNTEAFF